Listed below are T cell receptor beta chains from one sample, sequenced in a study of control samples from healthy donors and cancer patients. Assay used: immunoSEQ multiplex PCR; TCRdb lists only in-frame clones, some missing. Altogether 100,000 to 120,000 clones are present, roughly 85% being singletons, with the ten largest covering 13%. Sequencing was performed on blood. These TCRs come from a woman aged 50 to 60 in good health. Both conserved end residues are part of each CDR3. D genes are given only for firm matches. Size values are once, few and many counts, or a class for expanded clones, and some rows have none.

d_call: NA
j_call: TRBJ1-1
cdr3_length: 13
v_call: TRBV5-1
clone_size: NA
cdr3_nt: TGCGCCAGCAGCTTGGCCGCCGCGGCTGAAGCTTTCTTT
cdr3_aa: CASSLAAAAEAFF

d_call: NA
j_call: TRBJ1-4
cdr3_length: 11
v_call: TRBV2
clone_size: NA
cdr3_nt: TGTGCCAGCTCTCTTAATGAAAAACTGTTTTTT
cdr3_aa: CASSLNEKLFF

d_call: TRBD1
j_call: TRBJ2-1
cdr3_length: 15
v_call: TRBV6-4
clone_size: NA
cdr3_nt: TGTGCCAGCAGCCCGACAGGGAACTCCTACAATGAGCAGTTCTTC
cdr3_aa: CASSPTGNSYNEQFF

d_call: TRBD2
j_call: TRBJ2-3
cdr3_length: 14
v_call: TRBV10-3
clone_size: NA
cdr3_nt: TGTGCCATCGGACTAGCGGAGAGCACAGATACGCAGTATTTT
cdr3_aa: CAIGLAESTDTQYF

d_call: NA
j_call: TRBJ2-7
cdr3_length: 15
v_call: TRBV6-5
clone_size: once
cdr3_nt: TGTGCCAGCAGAAGACAGTGGAGGGAGGCCTACGAGCAGTACTTC
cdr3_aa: CASRRQWREAYEQYF

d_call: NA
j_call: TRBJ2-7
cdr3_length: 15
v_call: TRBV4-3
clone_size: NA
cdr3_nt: TGCGCCAGCAGCCAAGAGGGGACGGGGGCCTACGAGCAGTACTTC
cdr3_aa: CASSQEGTGAYEQYF

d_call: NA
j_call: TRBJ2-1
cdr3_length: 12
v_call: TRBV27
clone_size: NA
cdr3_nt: TGTGCCAGCAGACTACCGGGACGTGAGCAGTTCTTC
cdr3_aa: CASRLPGREQFF

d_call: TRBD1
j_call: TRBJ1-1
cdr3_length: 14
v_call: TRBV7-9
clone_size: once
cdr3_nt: TGTGCCAGCAGCGCAGGGGGATGGGACACTGAAGCTTTCTTT
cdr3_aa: CASSAGGWDTEAFF

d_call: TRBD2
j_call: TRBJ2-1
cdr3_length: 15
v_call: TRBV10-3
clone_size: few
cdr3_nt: TGTGCCATCAGCGATCTAGCGGGAGGCCCGGATGAGCAGTTCTTC
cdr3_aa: CAISDLAGGPDEQFF

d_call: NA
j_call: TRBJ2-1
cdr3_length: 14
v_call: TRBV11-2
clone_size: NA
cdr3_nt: TGTGCCAGCAGCTTTGCGGGCGAGTTCAATGAGCAGTTCTTC
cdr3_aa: CASSFAGEFNEQFF

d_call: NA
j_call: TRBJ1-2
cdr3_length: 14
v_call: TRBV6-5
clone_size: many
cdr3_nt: TGTGCCAGCAGTATACAGGGCGGGGGCTATGGCTACACCTTC
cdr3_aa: CASSIQGGGYGYTF

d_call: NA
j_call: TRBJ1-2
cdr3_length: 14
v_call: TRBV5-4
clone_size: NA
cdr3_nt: TGTGCCAGCAGTTCGGACAGCAGAAACTATGGCTACACCTTC
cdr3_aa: CASSSDSRNYGYTF

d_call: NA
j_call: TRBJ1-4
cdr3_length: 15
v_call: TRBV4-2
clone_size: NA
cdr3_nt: TGTGCCAGCAGCCAAGGGGGGACAAGGAATGAAAAACTGTTTTTT
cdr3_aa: CASSQGGTRNEKLFF

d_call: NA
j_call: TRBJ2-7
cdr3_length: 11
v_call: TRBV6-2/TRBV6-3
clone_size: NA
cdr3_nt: TGTGCCAGCAGTTACCTCCGGGAGCAGTACTTC
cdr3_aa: CASSYLREQYF

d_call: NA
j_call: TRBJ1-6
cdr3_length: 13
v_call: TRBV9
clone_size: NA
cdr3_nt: TGTGCCAGCAGCGTAGGAGGGAATTCACCCCTCCACTTT
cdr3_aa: CASSVGGNSPLHF

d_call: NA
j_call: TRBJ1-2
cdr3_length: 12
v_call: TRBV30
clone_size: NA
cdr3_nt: TGTGCCTGGAGTGATGGGAGGTATGGCTACACCTTC
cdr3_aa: CAWSDGRYGYTF

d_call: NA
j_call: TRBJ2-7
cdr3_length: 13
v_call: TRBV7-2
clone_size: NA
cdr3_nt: TGTGCCAGCAGCATCGGACCGGACTACGAGCAGTACTTC
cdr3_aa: CASSIGPDYEQYF

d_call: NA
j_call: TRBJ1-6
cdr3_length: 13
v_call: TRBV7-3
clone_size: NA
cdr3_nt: TGTGCCAGCAGCTTCAACAGGGATTCACCCCTCCACTTT
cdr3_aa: CASSFNRDSPLHF

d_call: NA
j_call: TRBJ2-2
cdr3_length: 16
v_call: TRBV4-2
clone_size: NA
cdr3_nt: TGTGCCAGCAGCCAAATAGCGGGACAGGGCACCGGGGAGCTGTTTTTT
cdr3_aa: CASSQIAGQGTGELFF